The next 15 T cell receptor beta chains were all read from a single sample in a study of post-analysis software for immune sequencing data. The library was made from cDNA and included unique molecular identifiers. TCRdb reprocessed the PCR reads with MiXCR, giving one entry per CDR3 protein. The sample includes around 150,000 distinct CDR3 sequences, roughly 34% seen only once; the top ten take about 26%. The starting material was blood, obtained after autologous hematopoietic stem cell transplantation. The receptors here all came from a girl aged 10 to 17 with multiple sclerosis.

This clonotype was counted a few times. The rearrangement joins TRBV20-1 to TRBJ2-7; D is possibly TRBD1 (5 bases). CDR3 size: 12 residues. Trimming removed 6 bases at V and 6 bases at J, with 15 bases between. Germline assignment: CDR1 DFQATT and CDR2 SNEGSKA (reference sequence). CDR3 amino acids: CSAPGISGEQYF. Here the CDR3 DNA reads TGCAGTGCCCCAGGGATTTCAGGCGAGCAGTACTTC.

This clonotype was observed at least ten times. The chain has TRBV7-2 and TRBJ2-1; D might be TRBD1 or TRBD2, each matching 5 bases. CDR1 SGHTA and CDR2 FQGNSA come from the germline V gene. V gave up 5 bases and J gave up 4 bases, with 12 bases separating them. This CDR3 spans 14 amino acids. CDR3 in DNA: TGTGCCAGCAGCAAAGGGACCGAGTACAATGAGCAGTTCTTC. Protein product: CASSKGTEYNEQFF. The full variable domain, rest sourced from reference TRBV7-2 and TRBJ2-1, is GAGVSQSPSNKVTEKGKDVELRCDPISGHTALYWYRQSLGQGLEFLIYFQGNSAPDKSGLPSDRFSAERTGGSVSTLTIQRTQQEDSAVYLCASSKGTEYNEQFFGPGTRLTVL.

This clonotype was recorded many times. This chain connects TRBV12-3 or TRBV12-4 to TRBJ2-5, with D tentatively TRBD1 (6 bases). This CDR3 is 16 amino acids long. V shed 4 bases and J shed 4 bases, with 19 bases lying between them. CDR3: CASSSPRQAPRETQYF. The CDR3 nucleotides read TGTGCCAGCAGTTCCCCCCGACAGGCCCCCCGAGAGACCCAGTACTTC.

This clonotype was counted at least ten times. The gene calls are TRBV10-2 and TRBJ2-7; 9 bases align to TRBD2. Germline CDR1 is WSHSY and CDR2 is SAAADI. This CDR3 has 14 amino acids. The J segment lost 3 bases and the V segment lost 3 bases, leaving 3 bases of the junction unmatched. The CDR3 protein is CASSDSGSIYEQYF. The CDR3 DNA is TGCGCCAGCAGTGATAGCGGGAGTATCTACGAGCAGTACTTC.

This clonotype was counted at least ten times. The CDR3 DNA sequence: TGTGCCAGCGGGACAGGGGGTGAAAATGAGCAGTTCTTC. Translating gives CASGTGGENEQFF. The rearrangement links TRBV6-7 to TRBJ2-1; 11 nucleotides line up with TRBD1. TRBV6-7 is given ORF status, its function remaining uncertain. J was trimmed by 7 bases and V by 8 bases; bases with no gene match: 4. The CDR3 runs to 13 residues.

This sequence joins TRBV7-2 and TRBJ1-2; 8 nucleotides align to TRBD1. V lost 5 bases to trimming and J lost 8 bases; unmatched junction nucleotides: 10. CDR1 and CDR2 (germline): SGHTA, FQGNSA. The CDR3 runs to 14 residues. CDR3 bases: TGTGCCAGCAGCCTAGGACAGGGACCTCGGGGCTACACCTTC. Encoded protein: CASSLGQGPRGYTF.

The gene calls are TRBV11-1 and TRBJ2-3; D tentatively fits TRBD1 or TRBD2 (6 bases each). Deletions cut 4 bases from V and 0 bases from J, with 32 bases between. The germline gives CDR1 SGHAT, CDR2 FQDESV (reference sequence). The CDR3 extends over 22 amino acids. DNA for the CDR3: TGTGCCAGCAGCTACAACCGTCCCGGGGGCCATCCCACCGATTCGAGCACAGATACGCAGTATTTT. This sequence encodes CASSYNRPGGHPTDSSTDTQYF.

This clonotype was counted only a few times. This rearrangement joins TRBV6-5 to TRBJ2-7; 7 nucleotides align to TRBD1. The CDR3 has 14 residues. With 5 bases clipped from V and 1 base from J, the junction kept 5 bases outside the gene matches. Germline CDR1 is MNHEY and CDR2 is SVGAGI. CDR3 DNA sequence: TGTGCCAGCAGTCCCTGGACAGGTTCCTACGAGCAGTACTTC. It yields the protein CASSPWTGSYEQYF.

This clonotype appeared once. V and J are TRBV2 and TRBJ2-7; D remains ambiguous. Per the germline V gene, CDR1 is SNHLY and CDR2 is FYNNEI. Trimming left V 0 bases short and J 0 bases short, with 12 bases between. This CDR3 is 16 amino acids long. The CDR3 loop reads CASSEAPSLFSYEQYF. In nucleotides, the CDR3 is TGTGCCAGCAGTGAAGCGCCCAGTCTCTTCTCCTACGAGCAGTACTTC.

The chain couples TRBV15 to TRBJ2-4; the D is unclear. The J call may be wrong; the DNA end is better matched by TRBJ2-7. In germline, CDR1 is LNHNV, CDR2 YYDKDF (reference sequence). CDR3 length: 12 amino acids. The CDR3 loop reads CATSRVGYEQYF. The CDR3 DNA reads TGTGCCACCAGCAGAGTAGGTTACGAGCAGTACTTC.

In its sample, this clonotype was seen once. This may come from a read error, since a much larger clone is one base off. The V call is TRBV12-3 or TRBV12-4, the J call TRBJ2-5; no clear D gene. Trimming pared 2 bases from V and 2 bases from J, leaving 12 bases between. This CDR3 comprises 15 residues. CDR3 sequence (DNA): TGTGCCAGCAGTTTATCCCTTGGAGCGCAAGAGACCCAGTACTTC. It codes for CASSLSLGAQETQYF.

J is TRBJ2-3 and V is TRBV5-1, with TRBD2 identical over 10 bases. CDR1 SGHRS and CDR2 YFSETQ come from the germline V gene. The V segment lost 0 bases and the J segment 5 bases; nucleotides outside the gene matches: 6. This CDR3 has 16 amino acids. CDR3 in amino acids: CASSLVLAGGGDTQYF. CDR3 nucleotide sequence: TGCGCCAGCAGCTTGGTTTTAGCGGGAGGAGGAGATACGCAGTATTTT.

V and J are TRBV6-5 and TRBJ2-7; tentatively, D is TRBD2 (5 bases). CDR3 size: 14 residues. Germline assignment: CDR1 MNHEY and CDR2 SVGAGI. Trimming pared 2 bases from V and 3 bases from J, leaving 11 bases between. The CDR3 region is CASSYVSGGYEQYF. The CDR3 DNA follows: TGTGCCAGCAGTTACGTTTCCGGAGGCTACGAGCAGTACTTC.

In this sample, this clonotype turned up a few times. The V gene is TRBV7-9, the J gene TRBJ2-7; D is uncertain. The V gene lost 3 bases and the J gene lost 12 bases, with 15 bases spanning the gap. This CDR3 region has 12 residues. The germline V gene encodes CDR1 SEHNR and CDR2 FQNEAQ (reference sequence). The CDR3 spells CASSLGMFKRYF. CDR3 in DNA: TGTGCCAGCAGCTTGGGGATGTTCAAGCGGTACTTC.

The chain recombines TRBV12-3 or TRBV12-4 with TRBJ2-5; 8 bases are shared with TRBD2. With V trimmed by 5 bases and J by 11 bases, 13 bases remained unmatched. The CDR3 contains 14 residues. DNA for the CDR3: TGTGCCAGCAGTCCCGGTAGCGGGATAGGGGAGCAGTACTTC. Encoded protein: CASSPGSGIGEQYF.